This T cell receptor beta chain originates from a study of metastatic and nonmetastatic thyroid tumors. For this clone: Its cognate antigen is unknown.

General study findings and limits: A significant increase in TCR beta diversity was reportedly seen in malignant thyroid tumors relative to benign nodules, in blood and tumor.

Thyroid surgery had not been preceded by any treatment in any patient. Authors' data handling: CDR3 was compared across clinicopathological groups, and the resulting differences were used to build a distant-metastasis classifier for papillary thyroid cancer. TCRdb recomputed clones from the PCR reads via MiXCR. The V and J calls, along with clone size, are taken from TCRdb and not from the paper's own processing. The table shows 12,000 or so clones, with roughly 30% occurring only once. Deletions cut 3 bases from V and 0 bases from J, with 6 bases between. The CDR3 is 13 residues long. Specimen: tumor tissue. This sequence was found in a female donor with papillary thyroid cancer or a benign thyroid nodule (not recorded which). Some clones in this sample may be carry-over from other donors' samples. The chain is built from TRBV12-3 or TRBV12-4 and TRBJ2-7, with D unresolved. The DNA of the CDR3 is TGTGCCAGCAGTTTTGGCAGCTCCTACGAGCAGTACTTC. Protein: CASSFGSSYEQYF.